Listed below are T cell receptor beta chains from one sample, sequenced in a study of blood T cells in healthy people across ages. TCRdb ran MiXCR on the 5' RACE reads and lists one entry per CDR3 protein. The table lists about 1.6 million distinct CDR3 sequences, roughly a third of them singletons, with 11% in the top ten. The sequenced material came from blood. The source of these receptors is a woman in her 30s in good health. The CDR3 runs from the conserved cysteine through the conserved F or W. D genes are given only for firm matches. A row's size may be missing; if present it is once, few, many or a size class.

J	V	D	size	CDR3	DNA
TRBJ2-3	TRBV3-1	TRBD2	-	CASSHTGTSAPRTQYF	TGTGCCAGCAGCCACACCGGGACTAGCGCCCCTCGGACGCAGTATTTT
TRBJ2-3	TRBV12-3/TRBV12-4	-	few	CASTQDTVGTDTQYF	TGTGCCAGCACCCAGGATACAGTCGGCACAGATACGCAGTATTTT
TRBJ2-7	TRBV3-1	TRBD1	few	CASSPITGTGNYEQYF	TGTGCCAGCAGCCCCATAACCGGGACAGGGAATTACGAGCAGTACTTC
TRBJ2-7	TRBV12-3/TRBV12-4	-	-	CASRREGRVEQYF	TGTGCCAGCAGGAGAGAGGGGCGAGTCGAGCAGTACTTC
TRBJ2-7	TRBV5-1	-	few	CASSSDPSTGSYEQYF	TGCGCCAGCAGCTCCGACCCTTCGACAGGCTCCTACGAGCAGTACTTC
TRBJ1-5	TRBV6-6	TRBD1	few	CASRGQGVSQPQHF	TGTGCCAGCAGAGGACAGGGGGTCAGTCAGCCCCAGCATTTT
TRBJ2-1	TRBV6-5	-	-	CASSYRDLRDEQFF	TGTGCCAGCAGTTACCGGGACCTAAGGGATGAGCAGTTCTTC
TRBJ1-2	TRBV18	-	few	CASSPQRGGYGYTF	TGTGCCAGCTCACCGCAACGAGGGGGCTATGGCTACACCTTC
TRBJ2-1	TRBV4-2	-	few	CASSQEGPLAGEQFF	TGTGCCAGCAGCCAAGAAGGCCCACTAGCAGGGGAGCAGTTCTTC
TRBJ1-5	TRBV2	-	few	CASSETTANNQPQHF	TGTGCCAGCAGTGAAACGACAGCCAATAATCAGCCCCAGCATTTT
TRBJ1-1	TRBV20-1	-	few	CSAKQMNTEAFF	TGCAGTGCTAAACAGATGAACACTGAAGCTTTCTTT
TRBJ2-1	TRBV12-3/TRBV12-4	TRBD2	few	CASSWPLAGDRPSSYNEQFF	TGTGCCAGCAGCTGGCCTCTAGCGGGAGATCGTCCAAGCTCCTACAATGAGCAGTTCTTC
TRBJ1-4	TRBV28	-	-	CASSLGQVGEKLFF	TGTGCCAGCAGTTTAGGGCAGGTTGGGGAAAAACTGTTTTTT
TRBJ1-1	TRBV10-3	-	few	CAISSAARNTEAFF	TGTGCCATCAGTTCTGCAGCCAGGAACACTGAAGCTTTCTTT
TRBJ1-2	TRBV12-3/TRBV12-4	TRBD1	-	CASSLNPLDRANGYTF	TGTGCCAGCAGCCTTAACCCCCTGGACAGGGCTAATGGCTACACCTTC
TRBJ2-1	TRBV29-1	TRBD2	many	CSSPGASGNYNEQFF	TGCAGCTCGCCGGGGGCTAGCGGGAACTACAATGAGCAGTTCTTC
TRBJ2-1	TRBV11-1	TRBD2	-	CASSSPSGGGVPLYQANEQFF	TGTGCCAGCAGCTCGCCGAGTGGCGGGGGGGTCCCTTTATATCAGGCGAATGAGCAGTTCTTC
TRBJ1-1	TRBV7-2	-	-	CASRPRTGAGTEAFF	TGTGCCAGCAGACCCCGGACCGGGGCCGGCACTGAAGCTTTCTTT
TRBJ2-2	TRBV7-3	-	-	CASSPGHLTGELFF	TGTGCCAGCAGCCCCGGACACCTCACCGGGGAGCTGTTTTTT
TRBJ2-7	TRBV27	-	few	CASSLSASTYEQYF	TGTGCCAGCAGTTTATCTGCCAGTACCTACGAGCAGTACTTC
TRBJ2-3	TRBV2	-	-	CASSESWSFTDTQYF	TGTGCCAGCAGTGAATCCTGGTCGTTCACAGATACGCAGTATTTT
TRBJ1-5	TRBV4-3	TRBD1	-	CASSQARGQKPQHF	TGCGCCAGCAGCCAAGCCAGGGGGCAAAAGCCCCAGCATTTT
TRBJ2-3	TRBV5-4	TRBD2	few	CASSLPSGPSTDTQYF	TGTGCCAGCAGCTTACCTAGCGGTCCTAGCACAGATACGCAGTATTTT
TRBJ2-7	TRBV6-6	TRBD1	-	CASARDRDDYEQYF	TGTGCCAGCGCTCGGGACAGGGACGACTACGAGCAGTACTTC
TRBJ2-7	TRBV20-1	-	many	CSAGGVRAYEQYF	TGCAGTGCTGGGGGTGTAAGGGCCTACGAGCAGTACTTC
TRBJ2-7	TRBV7-6	TRBD1	-	CASSLEGQGRNEQYF	TGTGCCAGCAGCTTAGAGGGACAGGGAAGGAATGAGCAGTACTTC
TRBJ2-1	TRBV10-3	-	-	CANSPEGGSYNEQFF	TGTGCCAACAGTCCCGAAGGGGGCTCCTACAATGAGCAGTTCTTC
TRBJ1-5	TRBV10-3	-	-	CAISLGASGNQPQHF	TGTGCCATATCTTTGGGGGCGTCGGGCAATCAGCCCCAGCATTTT